This TCR beta chain derives from a study of identical twins. Findings and limits, study-wide: Modeled out-of-frame TCR alpha sharing in monozygotic twins fell below observed levels. Not following the same donors, the study drew its conclusions from cross-sectional statistical analysis.

The CDR3 spans 15 residues. The germline CDR1 and CDR2 sequences are LNHNV and YYDKDF (reference sequence). The ends lost 2 bases at V and 5 bases at J; junction bases unmatched: 5. To note about this clonotype: Its antigen is not identified.

TCRdb reanalysed the 5' RACE reads using MiXCR and keeps one entry per CDR3 protein. The table has nearly 900,000 distinct CDR3 sequences, more than 9% seen once. The same sample was also used in a study of yellow fever vaccine responses in identical twins.

The sample was PBMCs. This TCR was sampled from a woman between 18 and 29 years old in good health. The rearrangement uses TRBV15 and TRBJ2-1; 8 nucleotides agree with TRBD2. The CDR3 DNA is TGTGCCACCAGCAGAACCGGGACTAGGAACAATGAGCAGTTCTTC. Residues: CATSRTGTRNNEQFF.